These 15 T cell receptor beta chains originate from one sample sequenced in a study of neurological immune-mediated disorders. Time point meaning: technical triplicate 2. MiXCR, applied by TCRdb to the 5' RACE reads, yields one record per CDR3 protein. The table records more than 30,000 distinct CDR3 sequences, approximately 12% of them present only once. Sequencing input: CD4+ T cells from blood. These receptors were collected from a female donor with HTLV-1-associated myelopathy (HAM/TSP).

Points on this clonotype: One junction end does not reproduce the germline sequence, and a read error may be involved. The rearrangement links TRBV20-1 to TRBJ2-5; D perhaps matches TRBD1 (6 bases). Germline V CDR1 and CDR2: DFQATT, SNEGSKA (reference sequence). The CDR3 is 12 residues long. The CDR3 protein is CSGTTGADTHYF. The CDR3 DNA reads as TGCAGTGGAACGACAGGAGCGGATACCCATTACTTC.

The sample holds many counts of this clonotype. The rearrangement uses TRBV11-1 and TRBJ2-2; D is ambiguous. Trimming shortened V by 3 bases and J by 4 bases, and 9 bases separated the two germline ends. The CDR3 consists of 14 residues. CDR1 is SGHAT and CDR2 is FQDESV in the germline V gene (reference sequence). CDR3 DNA: TGTGCCAGCAGCTTCCGCCCGGGCACCGGGGAGCTGTTTTTT. Translating it yields CASSFRPGTGELFF.

This clonotype was found many times. The CDR3 nucleotides are TGTGCCAGCAGCCCACAGGGTGGAAACACCATATATTTT. It specifies CASSPQGGNTIYF. The chain uses TRBV7-2 and TRBJ1-3; perhaps TRBD1 as D (6 bases). Germline loops: CDR1 SGHTA, CDR2 FQGNSA. This CDR3 has 13 amino acids. The V and J ends lost 5 bases and 3 bases respectively, with 8 bases between them.

This clonotype has ten or more counts. The chain carries TRBV7-8 and TRBJ1-5, with D perhaps matching TRBD1 (5 bases). The CDR3 has 14 amino acids. V dropped 1 base and J dropped 2 bases, with 6 bases sitting between them. Germline assignment: CDR1 SGHVS and CDR2 FQNEAQ. The CDR3 spells CASSLGGGNQPQHF. CDR3 sequence (DNA): TGTGCCAGCAGCTTAGGGGGGGGCAATCAGCCCCAGCATTTT.

At least ten counts were recorded for this clonotype. The V and J genes are TRBV6-2 or TRBV6-3 and TRBJ1-1; tentatively, D is TRBD1 (5 bases). Looked up from germline, CDR1 is MNHEY and CDR2 is SVGEGT. CDR3 size: 14 residues. Trimming removed 7 bases at V and 8 bases at J, with 20 bases between. For the CDR3, the DNA is TGTGCCAGCACCGATTTCGGACATCAAGGCGAAGCTTTCTTT. This gives the protein CASTDFGHQGEAFF.

This clonotype has just a few counts. The V and J genes are TRBV19 and TRBJ1-1; D call uncertain. V lost 3 bases to trimming and J lost 5 bases, with 10 bases between them. CDR1 and CDR2 from the germline V gene are LNHDA and SQIVND (reference sequence). The CDR3 extends over 13 amino acids. Written as DNA, the CDR3 is TGTGCCAGTAGTATGGACCGTGAAACTGAAGCTTTCTTT. This encodes CASSMDRETEAFF.

This clonotype was counted many times. This chain joins TRBV20-1 and TRBJ2-5, with D unclear. Germline V gene data show CDR1 as DFQATT and CDR2 as SNEGSKA (reference sequence). The CDR3 spans 13 residues. V dropped 1 base and J dropped 5 bases, with 11 bases sitting between them. The DNA for the CDR3 is TGCAGTGCTAGAGGTCGAGTTGGCGAGACCCAGTACTTC. The encoded protein is CSARGRVGETQYF.

This clonotype was observed at least ten times. This sequence joins TRBV20-1 and TRBJ2-2; 12 nucleotides line up with TRBD2. Germline assignment: CDR1 DFQATT and CDR2 SNEGSKA (reference sequence). Germline trimming cut 0 bases from V and 8 bases from J; bases unmatched to any gene: 13. CDR3 length: 18 amino acids. The CDR3 is CSARDEGRGLAGLGELFF. DNA of the CDR3: TGCAGTGCTAGAGATGAAGGGCGGGGACTAGCGGGTTTGGGGGAGCTGTTTTTT.

This clonotype was recorded at least ten times. The chain recombines TRBV14 with TRBJ2-7; TRBD1 agrees at 7 bases. The CDR3 totals 13 residues. CDR1 and CDR2 (germline): SGHDN, FVKESK. V gave up 5 bases and J gave up 5 bases; unmatched junction bases: 6. The CDR3 is CASSKITGDEQYF. CDR3 nucleotides: TGTGCCAGCAGCAAAATTACAGGGGACGAGCAGTACTTC.

This clonotype has ten or more counts. The gene calls are TRBV7-2 and TRBJ2-3; the D is unclear. V was shortened by 1 base and J by 2 bases, with 4 bases between the two germline ends. The CDR3 spans 13 residues. CDR1 and CDR2 from the germline V gene are SGHTA and FQGNSA. The CDR3: CASSLVNTDTQYF. In DNA form, the CDR3 reads TGTGCCAGCAGCTTAGTAAACACAGATACGCAGTATTTT. Drawing the rest from reference TRBV7-2 and TRBJ2-3, the complete variable domain is GAGVSQSPSNKVTEKGKDVELRCDPISGHTALYWYRQSLGQGLEFLIYFQGNSAPDKSGLPSDRFSAERTGGSVSTLTIQRTQQEDSAVYLCASSLVNTDTQYFGPGTRLTVL.

This clonotype was recorded many times. V and J are TRBV20-1 and TRBJ2-2, with 10 bases lining up with TRBD2. The CDR3 totals 16 residues. Germline CDR1 is DFQATT and CDR2 is SNEGSKA (reference sequence). The ends lost 0 bases at V and 7 bases at J; junction bases unmatched: 8. The CDR3 DNA follows: TGCAGTGCTAGAGAGAAGCGGGAGGGCCGAAACGGGGAGCTGTTTTTT. Encoded protein: CSAREKREGRNGELFF.

This clonotype was picked up many times. The J gene is TRBJ2-1, the V gene TRBV24-1, with a possible D match to TRBD1 (6 bases). Germline CDR1 is KGHDR and CDR2 is SFDVKD. This CDR3 has 16 residues. V was shortened by 7 bases and J by 0 bases, with 15 bases between the two germline ends. The chain's CDR3 is CATSSLTGSSYNEQFF. In DNA, the CDR3 is TGTGCCACCAGCTCTCTCACAGGGAGCTCCTACAATGAGCAGTTCTTC.

This clonotype was counted at least ten times. This chain uses TRBV6-2 or TRBV6-3 with TRBJ2-1; 10 bases align to TRBD2. This CDR3 is built from 17 residues. Germline V gene sequence: CDR1 MNHEY, CDR2 SVGEGT. Trimming removed 0 bases from V and 6 bases from J; junction bases left unmatched: 8. The CDR3 sequence is CASSYSPTSGIFNEQFF. CDR3 DNA: TGTGCCAGCAGTTACTCCCCAACTAGCGGGATTTTCAATGAGCAGTTCTTC.

The rearrangement uses TRBV12-3 or TRBV12-4 and TRBJ1-1; D perhaps matches TRBD1 (5 bases). With 5 bases removed from V and 6 bases from J, the gap between germline ends came to 19 bases. This CDR3 comprises 15 residues. CDR3: CASSLGWEGSSEAFF. CDR3 nucleotides: TGTGCCAGCAGTCTCGGTTGGGAGGGGAGCTCTGAAGCTTTCTTT.

This clonotype has ten or more counts. The chain employs TRBV20-1 and TRBJ1-2, with 8 bases that match TRBD1. The junction had 4 bases not matched to a gene; V was cut back by 3 bases and J by 7 bases. CDR1 DFQATT and CDR2 SNEGSKA come from the germline V gene (reference sequence). The CDR3 length is 12 residues. The CDR3, as DNA: TGCAGTGCTAGGGACAGGGAATCTGGCTACACCTTC. It encodes CSARDRESGYTF.